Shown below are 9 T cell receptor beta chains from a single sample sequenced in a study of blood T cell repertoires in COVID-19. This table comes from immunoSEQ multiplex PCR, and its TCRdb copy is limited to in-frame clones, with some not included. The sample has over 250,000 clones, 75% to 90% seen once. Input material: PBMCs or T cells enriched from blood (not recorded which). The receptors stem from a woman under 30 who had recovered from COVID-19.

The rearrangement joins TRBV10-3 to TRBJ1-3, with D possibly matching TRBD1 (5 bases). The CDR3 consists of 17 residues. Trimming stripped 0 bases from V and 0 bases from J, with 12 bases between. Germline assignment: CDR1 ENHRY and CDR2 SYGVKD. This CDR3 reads CAISESPQGLSGNTIYF. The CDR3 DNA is TGTGCCATCAGTGAGTCTCCCCAGGGCCTCTCTGGAAACACCATATATTTT.

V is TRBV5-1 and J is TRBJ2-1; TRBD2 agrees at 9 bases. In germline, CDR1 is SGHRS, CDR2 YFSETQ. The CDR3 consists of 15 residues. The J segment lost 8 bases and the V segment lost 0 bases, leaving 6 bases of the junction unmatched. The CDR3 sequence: CASSLGPGTSYEQFF. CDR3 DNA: TGCGCCAGCAGCTTGGGACCCGGGACTAGCTATGAGCAGTTCTTC. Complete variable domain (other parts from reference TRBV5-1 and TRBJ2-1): KAGVTQTPRYLIKTRGQQVTLSCSPISGHRSVSWYQQTPGQGLQFLFEYFSETQRNKGNFPGRFSGRQFSNSRSEMNVSTLELGDSALYLCASSLGPGTSYEQFFGPGTRLTVL.

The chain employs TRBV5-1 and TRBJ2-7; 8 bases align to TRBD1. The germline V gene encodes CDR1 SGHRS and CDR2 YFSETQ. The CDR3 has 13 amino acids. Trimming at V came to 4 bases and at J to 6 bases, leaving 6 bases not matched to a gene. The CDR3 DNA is TGCGCCAGCAGCGAGTTCGGGACAGGCGAGCAGTACTTC. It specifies CASSEFGTGEQYF.

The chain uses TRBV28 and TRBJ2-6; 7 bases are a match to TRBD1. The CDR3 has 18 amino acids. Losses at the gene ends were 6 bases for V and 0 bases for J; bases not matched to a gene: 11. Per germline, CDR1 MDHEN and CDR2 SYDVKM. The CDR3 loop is CASRTATGLGSGANVLTF. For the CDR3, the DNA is TGTGCCAGCAGAACAGCGACAGGGTTGGGCTCTGGGGCCAACGTCCTGACTTTC.

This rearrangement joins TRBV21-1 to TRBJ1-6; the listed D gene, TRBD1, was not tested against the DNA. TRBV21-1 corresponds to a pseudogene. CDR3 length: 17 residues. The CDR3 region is CASSKGGTGELNSPLHF. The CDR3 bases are TGTGCCAGCTCAAAAGGGGGGACAGGGGAGCTTAATTCACCCCTCCACTTT.

This CDR3 reads CATSRGVFGRVASSGNTIYF. The CDR3 DNA is TGTGCCACCAGCAGAGGGGTCTTCGGCAGGGTGGCTTCTTCTGGAAACACCATATATTTT. This sequence joins TRBV15 and TRBJ1-3; possible D gene TRBD1, 5 bases. V was pared by 1 base and J by 1 base, with 23 bases between. The CDR3 is 20 residues long. Germline assignment: CDR1 LNHNV and CDR2 YYDKDF (reference sequence).

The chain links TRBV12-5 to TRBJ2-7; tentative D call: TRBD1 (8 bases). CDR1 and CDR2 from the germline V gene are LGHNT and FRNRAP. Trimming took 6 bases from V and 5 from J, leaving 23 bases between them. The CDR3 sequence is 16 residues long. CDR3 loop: CASGWGGQGAMNEQYF. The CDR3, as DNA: TGTGCTAGTGGGTGGGGGGGGCAGGGGGCGATGAACGAGCAGTACTTC.

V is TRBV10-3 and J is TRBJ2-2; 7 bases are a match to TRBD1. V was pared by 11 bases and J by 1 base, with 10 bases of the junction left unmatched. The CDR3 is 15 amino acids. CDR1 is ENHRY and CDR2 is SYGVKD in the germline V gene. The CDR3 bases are TGTGCCCTGCGACAGGGATTAGAGAACACCGGGGAGCTGTTTTTT. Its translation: CALRQGLENTGELFF.

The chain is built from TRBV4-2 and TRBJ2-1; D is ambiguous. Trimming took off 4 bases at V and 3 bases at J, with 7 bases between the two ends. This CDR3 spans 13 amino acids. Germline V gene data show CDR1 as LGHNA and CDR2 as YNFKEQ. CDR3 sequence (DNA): TGTGCCAGCAGCCCCAAACTCTACAATGAGCAGTTCTTC. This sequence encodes CASSPKLYNEQFF.